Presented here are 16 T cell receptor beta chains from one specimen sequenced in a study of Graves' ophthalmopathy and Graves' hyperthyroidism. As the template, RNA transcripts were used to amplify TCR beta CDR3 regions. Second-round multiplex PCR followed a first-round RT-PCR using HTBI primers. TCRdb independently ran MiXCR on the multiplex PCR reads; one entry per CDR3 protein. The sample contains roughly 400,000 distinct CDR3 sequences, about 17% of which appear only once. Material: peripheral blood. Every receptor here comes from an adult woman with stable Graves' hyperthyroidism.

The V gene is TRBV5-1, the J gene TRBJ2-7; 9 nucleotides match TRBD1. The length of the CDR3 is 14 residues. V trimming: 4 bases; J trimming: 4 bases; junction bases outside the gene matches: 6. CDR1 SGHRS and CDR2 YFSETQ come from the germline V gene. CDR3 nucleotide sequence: TGCGCCAGCAGCCCACAGGGGGCTCAATACGAGCAGTACTTC. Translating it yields CASSPQGAQYEQYF.

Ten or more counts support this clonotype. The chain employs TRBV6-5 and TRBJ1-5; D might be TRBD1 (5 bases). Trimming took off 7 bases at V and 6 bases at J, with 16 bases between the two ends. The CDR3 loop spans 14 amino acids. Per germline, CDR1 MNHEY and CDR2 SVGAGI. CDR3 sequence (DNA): TGTGCCAGCACCCTACCGCAGGGTGGTCAGCCCCAGCATTTT. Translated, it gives CASTLPQGGQPQHF.

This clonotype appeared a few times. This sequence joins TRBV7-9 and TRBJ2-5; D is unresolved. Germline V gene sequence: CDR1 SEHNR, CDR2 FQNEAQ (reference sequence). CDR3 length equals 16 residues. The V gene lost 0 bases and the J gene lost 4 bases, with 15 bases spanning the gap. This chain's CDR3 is CASSLAAGRPGETQYF. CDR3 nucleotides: TGTGCCAGCAGCTTAGCGGCCGGACGGCCTGGAGAGACCCAGTACTTC.

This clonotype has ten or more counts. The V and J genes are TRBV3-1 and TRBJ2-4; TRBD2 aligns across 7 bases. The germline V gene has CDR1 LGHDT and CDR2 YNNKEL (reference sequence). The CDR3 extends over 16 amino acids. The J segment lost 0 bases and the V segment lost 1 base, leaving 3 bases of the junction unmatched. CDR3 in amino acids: CASSQGSGGAKNIQYF. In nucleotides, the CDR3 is TGTGCCAGCAGCCAAGGGTCGGGGGGAGCCAAAAACATTCAGTACTTC.

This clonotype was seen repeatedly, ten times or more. The DNA for the CDR3 is TGTGCCAGCAGTTTCCAGGGACAGCCAGTCTATGGCTACACCTTC. This codes for CASSFQGQPVYGYTF. The J gene is TRBJ1-2, the V gene TRBV28; TRBD1 matches 7 bases. CDR3 size: 15 residues. Germline V CDR1 and CDR2: MDHEN, SYDVKM. The trim removed 3 bases at V and 4 bases at J, leaving 8 bases unmatched.

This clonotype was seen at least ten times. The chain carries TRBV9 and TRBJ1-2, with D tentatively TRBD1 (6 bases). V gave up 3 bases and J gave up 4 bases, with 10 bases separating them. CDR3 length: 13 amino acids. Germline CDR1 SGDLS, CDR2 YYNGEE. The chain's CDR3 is CASSEAGAYGYTF. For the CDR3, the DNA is TGTGCCAGCAGCGAAGCAGGGGCCTATGGCTACACCTTC.

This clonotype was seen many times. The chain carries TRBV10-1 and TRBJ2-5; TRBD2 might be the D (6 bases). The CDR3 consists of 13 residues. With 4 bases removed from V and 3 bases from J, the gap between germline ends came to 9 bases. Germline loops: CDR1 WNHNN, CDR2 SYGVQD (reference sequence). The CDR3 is CASSATRKETQYF. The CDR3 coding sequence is TGCGCCAGCAGTGCGACTAGGAAAGAGACCCAGTACTTC.

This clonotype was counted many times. Here the CDR3 reads CASSTLRGSNYGYTF. The CDR3 DNA is TGTGCCAGCAGTACCTTACGAGGGTCTAACTATGGCTACACCTTC. The gene calls are TRBV6-5 and TRBJ1-2; D unclear. The CDR3 totals 15 residues. Germline values: CDR1 MNHEY, CDR2 SVGAGI. Trimming cost V 5 bases and J 0 bases, with 13 bases left between them.

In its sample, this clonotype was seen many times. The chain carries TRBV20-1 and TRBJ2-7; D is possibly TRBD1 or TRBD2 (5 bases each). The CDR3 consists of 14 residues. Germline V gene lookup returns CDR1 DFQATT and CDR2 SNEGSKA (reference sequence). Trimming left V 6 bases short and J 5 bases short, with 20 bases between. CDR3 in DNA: TGCAGTGCAGACGCCGGGACCACGACGGACGAGCAGTACTTC. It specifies CSADAGTTTDEQYF.

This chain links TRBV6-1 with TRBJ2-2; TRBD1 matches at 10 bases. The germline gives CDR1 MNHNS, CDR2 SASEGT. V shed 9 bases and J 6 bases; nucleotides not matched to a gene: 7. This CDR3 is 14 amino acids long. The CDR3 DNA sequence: TGTGCCAGTACCGGGACAGGGGTGTCCGGGGAGCTGTTTTTT. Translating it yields CASTGTGVSGELFF.

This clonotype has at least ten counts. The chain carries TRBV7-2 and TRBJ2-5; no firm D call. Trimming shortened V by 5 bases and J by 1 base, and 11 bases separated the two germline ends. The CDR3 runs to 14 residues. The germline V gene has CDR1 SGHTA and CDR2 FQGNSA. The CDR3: CASSPTVSQETQYF. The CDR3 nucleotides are TGTGCCAGCAGCCCCACAGTATCCCAAGAGACCCAGTACTTC.

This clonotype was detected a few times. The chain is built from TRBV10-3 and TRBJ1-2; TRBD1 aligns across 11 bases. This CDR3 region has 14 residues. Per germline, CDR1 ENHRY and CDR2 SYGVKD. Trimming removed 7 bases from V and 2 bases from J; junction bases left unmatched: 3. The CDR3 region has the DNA TGTGCCATCACTGGACAGGGGGCAAACTATGGCTACACCTTC. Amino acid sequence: CAITGQGANYGYTF.

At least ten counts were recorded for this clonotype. CDR3 DNA sequence: TGTGCCAGCAGGACAGGGGCCGGGGAGCTGTTTTTT. It is translated as CASRTGAGELFF. This sequence joins TRBV6-2 or TRBV6-3 and TRBJ2-2, with TRBD1 matching 8 bases. Germline CDR1 reads MNHEY; CDR2 reads SVGEGT. This CDR3 region has 12 residues. With 6 bases clipped from V and 6 bases from J, the junction kept 0 bases outside the gene matches.

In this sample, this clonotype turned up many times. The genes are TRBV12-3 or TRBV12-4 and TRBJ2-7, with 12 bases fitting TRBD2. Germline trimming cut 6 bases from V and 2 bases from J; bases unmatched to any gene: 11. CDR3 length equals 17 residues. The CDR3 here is CASSPPPTSGRTYEQYF. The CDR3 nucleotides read TGTGCCAGCAGCCCTCCCCCGACTAGCGGGAGAACCTACGAGCAGTACTTC.

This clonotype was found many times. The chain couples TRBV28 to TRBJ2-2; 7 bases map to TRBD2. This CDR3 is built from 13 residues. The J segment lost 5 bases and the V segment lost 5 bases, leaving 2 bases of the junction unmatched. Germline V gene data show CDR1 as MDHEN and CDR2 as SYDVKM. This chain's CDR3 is CASSRTRTGELFF. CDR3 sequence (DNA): TGTGCCAGCAGTAGGACTAGGACCGGGGAGCTGTTTTTT.

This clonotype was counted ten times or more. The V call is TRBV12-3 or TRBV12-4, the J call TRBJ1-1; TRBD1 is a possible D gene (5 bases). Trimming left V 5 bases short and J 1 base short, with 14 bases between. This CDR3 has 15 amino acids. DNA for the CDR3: TGTGCCAGCAGTGGACCCGGGACGTGGAACACTGAAGCTTTCTTT. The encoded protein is CASSGPGTWNTEAFF.